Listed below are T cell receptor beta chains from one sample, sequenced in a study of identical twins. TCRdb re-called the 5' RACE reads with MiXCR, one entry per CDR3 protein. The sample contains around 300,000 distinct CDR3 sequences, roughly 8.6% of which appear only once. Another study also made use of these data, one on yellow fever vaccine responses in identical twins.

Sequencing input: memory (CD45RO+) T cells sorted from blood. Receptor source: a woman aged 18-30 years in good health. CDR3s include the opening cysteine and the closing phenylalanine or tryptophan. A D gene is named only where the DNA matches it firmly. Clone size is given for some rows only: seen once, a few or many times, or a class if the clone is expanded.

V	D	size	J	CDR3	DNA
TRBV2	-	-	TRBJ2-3	CASRSTGPDTQYF	TGTGCCAGCAGGTCAACAGGGCCGGATACGCAGTATTTT
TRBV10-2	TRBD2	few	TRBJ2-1	CASGLSGSQSYNEQFF	TGCGCCAGCGGTTTAAGCGGGAGCCAGTCCTACAATGAGCAGTTCTTC
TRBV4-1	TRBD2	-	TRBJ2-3	CASSPLGTKSDTQYF	TGCGCCAGCAGCCCTCTAGGGACTAAATCAGATACGCAGTATTTT
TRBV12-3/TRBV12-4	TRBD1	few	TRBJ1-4	CASSTSGGALLVFF	TGTGCCAGCAGCACCTCAGGGGGCGCATTATTAGTGTTTTTT
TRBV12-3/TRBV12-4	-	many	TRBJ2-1	CASSPEGGNEQFF	TGTGCCAGCAGTCCCGAGGGGGGAAATGAGCAGTTCTTC
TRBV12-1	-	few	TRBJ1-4	CAGSLGRNEKLFF	TGTGCCGGATCTCTGGGTAGGAATGAAAAACTGTTTTTT
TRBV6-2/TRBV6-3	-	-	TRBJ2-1	CASSDPIPALNEQFF	TGTGCCAGCAGTGACCCCATTCCTGCCTTGAATGAGCAGTTCTTC
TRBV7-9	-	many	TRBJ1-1	CASSPQPSTNTEAFF	TGTGCCAGCAGCCCCCAACCTTCGACGAACACTGAAGCTTTCTTT
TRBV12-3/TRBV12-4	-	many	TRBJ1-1	CASSPGGIPEAFF	TGTGCCAGCAGTCCTGGAGGGATCCCTGAAGCTTTCTTT
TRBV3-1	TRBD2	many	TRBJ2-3	CASRATSGDTQYF	TGTGCCAGCAGGGCTACTAGCGGCGATACGCAGTATTTT
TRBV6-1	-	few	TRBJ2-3	CASSDLPISTDTQYF	TGTGCCAGCAGTGATTTACCGATTAGCACAGATACGCAGTATTTT
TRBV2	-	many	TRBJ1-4	CASRGDASNEKLFF	TGTGCCAGCAGGGGGGACGCATCTAATGAAAAACTGTTTTTT
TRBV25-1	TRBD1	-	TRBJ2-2	CASGPQGDTGELFF	TGTGCCAGCGGACCACAGGGGGACACCGGGGAGCTGTTTTTT
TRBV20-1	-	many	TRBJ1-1	CSASNDGGTEAFF	TGCAGTGCAAGTAACGACGGGGGCACTGAAGCTTTCTTT
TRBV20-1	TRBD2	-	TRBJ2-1	CSALRSGTSGYNEQFF	TGCAGTGCGCTTCGCTCCGGGACTAGCGGGTACAATGAGCAGTTCTTC
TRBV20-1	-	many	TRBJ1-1	CSARIQGSAEAFF	TGCAGTGCTAGAATACAGGGTTCCGCTGAAGCTTTCTTT
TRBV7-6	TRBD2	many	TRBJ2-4	CASSTRLAGEDKNIQYF	TGTGCCAGCAGCACCCGACTAGCGGGAGAGGACAAAAACATTCAGTACTTC
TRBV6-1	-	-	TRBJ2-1	CASSPVDNRYNEQFF	TGTGCCAGCAGCCCCGTGGATAACAGATACAATGAGCAGTTCTTC
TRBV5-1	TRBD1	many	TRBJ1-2	CASIPRPGQGYGYTF	TGCGCCAGCATCCCCCGACCGGGACAGGGTTACGGCTACACCTTC
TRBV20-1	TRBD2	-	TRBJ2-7	CSALRTSGRPSYEQYF	TGCAGTGCTCTTCGGACTAGCGGGAGGCCCTCCTACGAGCAGTACTTC
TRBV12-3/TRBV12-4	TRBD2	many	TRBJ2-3	CASSLGGRSSTDTQYF	TGTGCCAGCAGTTTAGGCGGGAGGTCTAGCACAGATACGCAGTATTTT
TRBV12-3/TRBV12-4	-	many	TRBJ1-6	CASSLGQEKSPLHF	TGTGCCAGCAGTTTAGGACAGGAGAAGAGCCCCCTCCACTTT
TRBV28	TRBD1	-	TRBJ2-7	CASKRQGIHEQYF	TGTGCCAGCAAGCGACAGGGAATCCACGAGCAGTACTTC
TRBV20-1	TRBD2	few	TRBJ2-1	CSVPSGGHTEQFF	TGCAGTGTCCCTAGCGGGGGGCATACTGAGCAGTTCTTC
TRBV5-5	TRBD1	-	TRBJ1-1	CASSVTGMNTEAFF	TGTGCCAGCAGCGTGACAGGGATGAACACTGAAGCTTTCTTT
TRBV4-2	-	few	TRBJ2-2	CASSDPQNTGELFF	TGTGCCAGCAGCGACCCTCAGAACACCGGGGAGCTGTTTTTT
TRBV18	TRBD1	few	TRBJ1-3	CASSTGTGSPLSGNTIYF	TGTGCCAGCTCGACCGGGACAGGGAGCCCCCTCTCTGGAAACACCATATATTTT
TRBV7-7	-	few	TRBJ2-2	CASSLLAAGELFF	TGTGCCAGCAGCCTACTAGCTGCCGGGGAGCTGTTTTTT
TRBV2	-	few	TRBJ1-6	CASSEQNSPLHF	TGTGCCAGCAGCGAACAAAATTCACCCCTCCACTTT
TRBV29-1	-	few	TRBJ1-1	CSVGYPGTPTEAFF	TGCAGCGTTGGTTACCCAGGAACACCCACTGAAGCTTTCTTT
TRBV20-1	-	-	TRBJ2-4	CSARNPRGIQYF	TGCAGTGCTAGAAATCCCCGCGGCATTCAGTACTTC
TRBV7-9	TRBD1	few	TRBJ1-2	CASSRDRGDYGYTF	TGTGCCAGCAGCCGTGACAGGGGGGACTATGGCTACACCTTC
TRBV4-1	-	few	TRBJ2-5	CASSHPAREETQYF	TGCGCCAGCAGCCACCCCGCCCGTGAAGAGACCCAGTACTTC
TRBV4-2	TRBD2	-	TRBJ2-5	CASSQDGAGGRETQYF	TGTGCCAGCAGCCAAGACGGGGCGGGAGGCCGGGAGACCCAGTACTTC
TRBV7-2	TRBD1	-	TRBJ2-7	CASSSTGTGAFGQYF	TGTGCCAGCAGCTCCACCGGGACAGGGGCCTTTGGGCAGTACTTC
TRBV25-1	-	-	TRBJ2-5	CASSEGRGPQYF	TGTGCCAGCAGTGAAGGCCGCGGACCCCAGTACTTC
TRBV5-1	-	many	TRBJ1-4	CASSPATNEKLFF	TGCGCCAGCAGCCCGGCAACTAATGAAAAACTGTTTTTT
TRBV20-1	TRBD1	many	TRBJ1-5	CSAPTGTAYQPQHF	TGCAGTGCTCCCACCGGGACAGCCTATCAGCCCCAGCATTTT
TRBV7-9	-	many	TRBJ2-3	CASSLALAGSKSDTQYF	TGTGCCAGCAGCTTAGCGCTGGCAGGGAGTAAATCAGATACGCAGTATTTT
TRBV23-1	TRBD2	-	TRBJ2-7	CASSQSPSQTDTGTSAYEQYF	TGCGCCAGCAGTCAATCGCCTTCCCAGACTGACACCGGGACTAGCGCCTACGAGCAGTACTTC
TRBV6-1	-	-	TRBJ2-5	CASSEGGGVETQYF	TGTGCCAGCAGTGAAGGGGGAGGTGTGGAGACCCAGTACTTC
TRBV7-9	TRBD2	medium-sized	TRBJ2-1	CASSRGLAENYNEQFF	TGTGCCAGCAGCCGGGGACTAGCGGAGAACTACAATGAGCAGTTCTTC
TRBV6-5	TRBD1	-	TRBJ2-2	CASSYVPGGANTGELFF	TGTGCCAGCAGTTATGTTCCAGGGGGCGCGAACACCGGGGAGCTGTTTTTT
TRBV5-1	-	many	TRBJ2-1	CASRETANEQFF	TGCGCCAGCAGGGAGACTGCCAATGAGCAGTTCTTC
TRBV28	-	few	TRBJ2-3	CASSFYTGAGTDTQYF	TGTGCCAGCAGTTTTTATACGGGAGCCGGCACAGATACGCAGTATTTT
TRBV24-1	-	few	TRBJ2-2	CATSDLSAPGNTGELFF	TGTGCCACCAGTGACCTGAGTGCCCCAGGGAACACCGGGGAGCTGTTTTTT
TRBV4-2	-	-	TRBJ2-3	CASSPRDHLTDTQYF	TGTGCCAGCAGCCCGCGGGACCACCTCACAGATACGCAGTATTTT
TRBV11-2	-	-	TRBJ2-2	CASSWVYLAMNTGELFF	TGTGCCAGCAGCTGGGTTTACCTAGCGATGAACACCGGGGAGCTGTTTTTT
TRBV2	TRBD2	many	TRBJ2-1	CASSRAGGYYEQFF	TGTGCCAGCAGTCGAGCGGGAGGGTACTATGAGCAGTTCTTC
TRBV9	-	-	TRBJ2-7	CASSVDETYEQYF	TGTGCCAGCAGCGTAGACGAGACCTACGAGCAGTACTTC
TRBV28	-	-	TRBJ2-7	CASRYPIGSPLSYEQYF	TGTGCCAGCAGATACCCCATTGGGTCACCTCTCTCCTACGAGCAGTACTTC
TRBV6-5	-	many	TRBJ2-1	CASTLFNEQFF	TGTGCCAGCACCCTATTCAATGAGCAGTTCTTC
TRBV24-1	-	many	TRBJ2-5	CATSDVGETQYF	TGTGCCACCAGTGACGTAGGGGAGACCCAGTACTTC